Detailed here is one T cell receptor beta chain. This record belongs to a study of control samples from healthy donors and cancer patients. TCRdb keeps only in-frame clones here, not all; method: immunoSEQ multiplex PCR. The table shows approximately 130,000 clones, with around 87% occurring only once. The CDR3 length is 14 residues. V was pared by 6 bases and J by 0 bases, with 14 bases between. CDR1 and CDR2 from the germline V gene are GTSNPN and SVGIG (reference sequence). The receptor comes from a man in his forties in good health. The sequenced sample consisted of blood. The chain links TRBV30 to TRBJ1-1; TRBD1 might be the D (5 bases). This chain's CDR3 is CACLRRGMNTEAFF. The CDR3 coding sequence is TGTGCCTGTTTAAGAAGGGGCATGAACACTGAAGCTTTCTTT.